This T cell receptor beta chain was obtained from a study of blood T cell repertoires in COVID-19. Study background: Acute and convalescent COVID-19 specimens originated in the United States, Italy and Spain.

The authors' processing: For nucleated cells, counts were estimated from reference gene primer amplification. TCRdb's table, derived via immunoSEQ multiplex PCR, lists solely in-frame clones and lacks some. Clone size and V and J calls were adopted from that table, with D and trimming inferred from the DNA. The sample records around 210,000 clones, 65% to 90% being singletons. The CDR3 covers 15 residues. The junction had 6 bases not matched to a gene; V was cut back by 4 bases and J by 2 bases. Germline values: CDR1 LGHNA, CDR2 YSLEER. This TCR came from a man aged 50 to 59 with COVID-19, enrolled during active disease. Sequences were obtained from peripheral blood. This chain uses TRBV4-3 with TRBJ2-7, with TRBD1 identical over 9 bases. CDR3 coding DNA: TGCGCCAGCAGCCTAGCACAGGGGGCCACCTACGAGCAGTACTTC. Translated, it gives CASSLAQGATYEQYF.